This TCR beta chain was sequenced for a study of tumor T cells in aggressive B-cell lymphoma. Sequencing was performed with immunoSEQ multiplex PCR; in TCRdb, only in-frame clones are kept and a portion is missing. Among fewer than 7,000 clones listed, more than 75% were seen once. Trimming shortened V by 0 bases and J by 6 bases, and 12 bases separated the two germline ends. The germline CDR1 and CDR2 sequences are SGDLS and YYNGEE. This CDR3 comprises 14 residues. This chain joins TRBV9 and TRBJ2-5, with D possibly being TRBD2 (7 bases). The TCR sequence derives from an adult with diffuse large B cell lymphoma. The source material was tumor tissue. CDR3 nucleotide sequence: TGTGCCAGCAGCGTAGCGGGGGGCGATCAGACCCAGTACTTC. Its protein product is CASSVAGGDQTQYF.